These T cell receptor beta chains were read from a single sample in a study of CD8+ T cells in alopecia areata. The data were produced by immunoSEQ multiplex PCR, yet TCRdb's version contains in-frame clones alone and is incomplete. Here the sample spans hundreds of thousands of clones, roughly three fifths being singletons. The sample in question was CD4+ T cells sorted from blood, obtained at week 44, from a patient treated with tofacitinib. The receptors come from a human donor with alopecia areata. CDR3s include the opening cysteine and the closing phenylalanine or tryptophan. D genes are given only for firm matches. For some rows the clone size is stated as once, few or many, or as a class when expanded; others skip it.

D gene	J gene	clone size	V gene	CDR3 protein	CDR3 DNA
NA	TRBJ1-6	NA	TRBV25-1	CASSGPHSPLHF	TGTGCCAGCAGTGGACCCCATTCACCCCTCCACTTT
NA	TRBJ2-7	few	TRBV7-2	CASSLDGLYEQYF	TGTGCCAGCAGCTTAGATGGACTCTACGAGCAGTACTTC
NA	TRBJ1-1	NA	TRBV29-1	CSVASGTEAFF	TGCAGCGTTGCTAGCGGGACTGAAGCTTTCTTT
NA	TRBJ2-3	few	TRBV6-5	CASSWGVSTDTQYF	TGTGCCAGCAGTTGGGGGGTCTCCACAGATACGCAGTATTTT
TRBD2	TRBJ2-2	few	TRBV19	CASTLGGGRGELFF	TGTGCCAGTACCCTCGGGGGGGGCAGAGGGGAGCTGTTTTTT
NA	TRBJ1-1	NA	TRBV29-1	CSVAGSEAFF	TGCAGCGTTGCGGGGAGTGAAGCTTTCTTT
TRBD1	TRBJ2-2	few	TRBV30	CAWTFGDRFNTGELFF	TGTGCCTGGACATTTGGGGACAGGTTCAACACCGGGGAGCTGTTTTTT
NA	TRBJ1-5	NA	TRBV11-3	CASSSGRNQPQHF	TGTGCCAGCAGCTCGGGGAGGAATCAGCCCCAGCATTTT
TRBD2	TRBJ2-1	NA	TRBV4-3	CASSQTGGRGNEQFF	TGCGCCAGCAGCCAGACGGGGGGACGGGGGAATGAGCAGTTCTTC
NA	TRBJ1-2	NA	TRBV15	CATSRDSGDDYGYTF	TGTGCCACCAGCAGAGATTCGGGGGACGACTATGGCTACACCTTC
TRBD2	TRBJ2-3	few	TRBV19	CASSDSGGRTDTQYF	TGTGCCAGTTCCGATAGCGGGGGGCGCACAGATACGCAGTATTTT
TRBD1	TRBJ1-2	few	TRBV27	CASWTGLGGYTF	TGTGCCAGCTGGACAGGACTCGGGGGCTACACCTTC
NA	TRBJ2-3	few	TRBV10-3	CAISDPLTDTQYF	TGTGCCATCAGTGACCCACTTACAGATACGCAGTATTTT
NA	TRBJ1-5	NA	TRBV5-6	CASSLEGLGQPQHF	TGTGCCAGCAGCTTGGAGGGTCTCGGGCAGCCCCAGCATTTT
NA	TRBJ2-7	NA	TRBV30	CAWSEHVPLREYEQYF	TGTGCCTGGAGTGAACATGTTCCTCTGAGGGAGTACGAGCAGTACTTC
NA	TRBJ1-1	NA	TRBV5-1	CASSHPRIGGAFF	TGCGCCAGCAGCCACCCTAGGATTGGGGGCGCTTTCTTT
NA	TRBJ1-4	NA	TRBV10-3	CAISQANEKLFF	TGTGCCATCAGTCAGGCTAATGAAAAACTGTTTTTT
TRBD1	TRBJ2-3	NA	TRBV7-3	CASSLIGRGQADTQYF	TGTGCCAGCAGCTTAATTGGCAGGGGGCAGGCAGATACGCAGTATTTT
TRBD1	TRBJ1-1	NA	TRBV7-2	CASSGRTGGPRATEAFF	TGTGCCAGCAGCGGACGGACAGGGGGCCCTCGCGCCACTGAAGCTTTCTTT
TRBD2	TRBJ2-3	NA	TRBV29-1	CSNTGWLAGGHSTDTQYF	TGCAGCAATACAGGGTGGCTAGCGGGGGGCCATAGCACAGATACGCAGTATTTT
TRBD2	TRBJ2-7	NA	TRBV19	CASSAGPGTSGYEQYF	TGTGCCAGTTCTGCGGGTCCCGGGACTAGCGGCTACGAGCAGTACTTC
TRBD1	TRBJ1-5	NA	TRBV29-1	CSVSGGNGNQPQHF	TGCAGCGTTTCAGGGGGCAATGGCAATCAGCCCCAGCATTTT
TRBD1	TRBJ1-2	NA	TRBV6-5	CASSYGTDYGYTF	TGTGCCAGCAGTTACGGGACAGACTATGGCTACACCTTC
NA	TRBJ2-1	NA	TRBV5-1	CASSLNTPFEQFF	TGCGCCAGCAGCTTGAACACTCCCTTTGAGCAGTTCTTC
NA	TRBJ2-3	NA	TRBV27	CASLELGDSTDTQYF	TGTGCCAGCCTGGAGCTCGGGGATAGCACAGATACGCAGTATTTT
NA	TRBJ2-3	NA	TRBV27	CASSLGLPSTDTQYF	TGTGCCAGCAGTCTCGGACTGCCTAGCACAGATACGCAGTATTTT
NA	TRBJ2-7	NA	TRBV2	CASSQGPSYEQYF	TGTGCCAGCAGTCAAGGACCCTCCTACGAGCAGTACTTC
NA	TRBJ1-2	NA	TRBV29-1	CSASWGITMGYTF	TGCAGCGCCTCGTGGGGGATAACTATGGGCTACACCTTC
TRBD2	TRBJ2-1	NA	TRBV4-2	CASSRSGLAGGRGDEQFF	TGTGCCAGCAGCCGATCGGGACTAGCGGGGGGGCGAGGCGATGAGCAGTTCTTC
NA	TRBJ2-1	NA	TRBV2	CASSPELALKPEQFF	TGTGCCAGCAGTCCAGAACTAGCCTTGAAGCCTGAGCAGTTCTTC
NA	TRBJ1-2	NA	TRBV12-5	CASGLDGGGYTF	TGTGCTAGTGGTTTGGACGGTGGGGGCTACACCTTC
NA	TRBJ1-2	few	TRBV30	CAWRSNYGYTF	TGTGCCTGGCGGTCTAACTATGGCTACACCTTC
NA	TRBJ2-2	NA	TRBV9	CASSVFVGGLGTGELFF	TGTGCCAGCAGCGTATTCGTGGGGGGGCTTGGCACCGGGGAGCTGTTTTTT
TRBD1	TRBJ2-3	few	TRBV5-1	CASSPIRTGGLMTDTQYF	TGCGCCAGCAGCCCGATCCGGACAGGGGGCTTGATGACAGATACGCAGTATTTT
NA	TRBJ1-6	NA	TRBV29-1	CSVTQAPTTGSPLHF	TGCAGCGTTACTCAAGCACCGACGACTGGCTCACCCCTCCACTTT
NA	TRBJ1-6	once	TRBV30	CAWDRLDSPLHF	TGTGCCTGGGACAGGTTAGATTCACCCCTCCACTTT
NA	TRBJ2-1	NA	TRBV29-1	CSVGQGRNEQFF	TGCAGCGTTGGGCAGGGTAGGAATGAGCAGTTCTTC
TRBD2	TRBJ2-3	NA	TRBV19	CASSSYGTSGFTDTQYF	TGTGCCAGTAGTTCATACGGGACTAGCGGATTCACAGATACGCAGTATTTT
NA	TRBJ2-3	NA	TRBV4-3	CASSQGVSPGAGTDTQYF	TGCGCCAGCAGCCAAGGAGTTAGCCCGGGGGCCGGGACAGATACGCAGTATTTT
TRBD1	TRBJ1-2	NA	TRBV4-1	CASSQEGTGLGGYTF	TGCGCCAGCAGCCAAGAGGGGACAGGGTTAGGTGGCTACACCTTC
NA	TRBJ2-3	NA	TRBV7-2	CASSLDGGATYTQYF	TGTGCCAGCAGCTTAGATGGCGGGGCGACATATACGCAGTATTTT
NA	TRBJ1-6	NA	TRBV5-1	CASTLNVGNSPLHF	TGCGCCAGCACCCTGAATGTAGGTAATTCACCCCTCCACTTT
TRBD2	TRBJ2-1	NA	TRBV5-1	CASSLTSGAYNEQFF	TGCGCCAGCAGCTTAACTAGCGGGGCCTACAATGAGCAGTTCTTC
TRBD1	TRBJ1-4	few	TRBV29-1	CSVSPGGEKLFF	TGCAGCGTTTCGCCAGGGGGTGAAAAACTGTTTTTT
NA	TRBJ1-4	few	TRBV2	CASKEGTAPNEKLFF	TGTGCCAGCAAAGAGGGGACGGCGCCTAATGAAAAACTGTTTTTT
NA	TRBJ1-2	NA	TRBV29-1	CSVRGDSHYGYTF	TGCAGCGTCCGGGGGGATTCTCACTATGGCTACACCTTC
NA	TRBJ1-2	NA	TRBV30	CAWNNRVNGDGYTF	TGTGCCTGGAACAACAGGGTAAATGGAGACGGCTACACCTTC
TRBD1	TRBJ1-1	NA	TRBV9	CASSVTGVNTEAFF	TGTGCCAGCAGCGTAACAGGGGTGAACACTGAAGCTTTCTTT
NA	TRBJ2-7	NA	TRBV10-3	CAISGSSYEQYF	TGTGCCATCTCGGGCAGCTCCTACGAGCAGTACTTC
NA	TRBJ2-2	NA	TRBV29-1	CSGRQNRDTGELFF	TGCAGCGGCAGACAAAACAGGGACACCGGGGAGCTGTTTTTT
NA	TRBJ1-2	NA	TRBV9	CASSVSGTPSYGYTF	TGTGCCAGCAGCGTATCCGGGACCCCAAGCTATGGCTACACCTTC
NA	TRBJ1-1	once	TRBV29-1	CSVGRSRVAEAFF	TGCAGCGTAGGTCGATCGAGGGTGGCTGAAGCTTTCTTT
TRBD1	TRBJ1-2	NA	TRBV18	CASSPSGQAYGYTF	TGTGCCAGCTCACCTAGCGGACAGGCCTATGGCTACACCTTC
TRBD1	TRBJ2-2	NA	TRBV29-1	CSVLTHRGKNTGELFF	TGCAGCGTCCTTACCCACAGGGGAAAGAACACCGGGGAGCTGTTTTTT
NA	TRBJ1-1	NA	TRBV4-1	CASSQDGVSTEAFF	TGCGCCAGCAGCCAAGACGGGGTTAGCACTGAAGCTTTCTTT
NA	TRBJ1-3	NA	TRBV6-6	CASRTDTSGNTIYF	TGTGCCAGCCGGACCGACACCTCTGGAAACACCATATATTTT
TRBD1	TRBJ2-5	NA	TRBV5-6	CASSLGQGATETQYF	TGTGCCAGCAGCCTAGGACAGGGGGCGACTGAGACCCAGTACTTC